The 17 T cell receptor beta chains below come from one sample, sequenced in a study of OX40 agonist ivuxolimab in advanced cancers. The table came from immunoSEQ multiplex PCR; TCRdb's copy has only in-frame clones and leaves some out. The sample includes approximately 66,000 clones, 70% to 90% of them seen just once. Sequencing was performed on CD4+ or CD8+ T cells sorted from blood, taken in a trial of the OX40 agonist ivuxolimab. These receptors all stem from an adult with an advanced solid tumor such as melanoma, head and neck, liver or kidney cancer.

CDR3: CASSQPPVETQYF. The DNA of the CDR3 is TGTGCCAGCAGCCAGCCCCCCGTCGAGACCCAGTACTTC. The V and J genes are TRBV14 and TRBJ2-5; D ambiguous. The germline V gene encodes CDR1 SGHDN and CDR2 FVKESK. CDR3 length equals 13 residues. V lost 3 bases to trimming and J lost 5 bases, with 10 bases between them.

This chain connects TRBV18 to TRBJ2-7; the D gene is possibly TRBD2 (6 bases). There are 14 residues in the CDR3. CDR1 KGHSH and CDR2 LQKENI come from the germline V gene. Trimming removed 1 base from V and 2 bases from J, with 9 bases in between. CDR3: CASSPLGGAYEQYF. The CDR3 nucleotides read TGTGCCAGCTCACCACTCGGAGGGGCCTACGAGCAGTACTTC.

The chain employs TRBV2 and TRBJ2-5; TRBD1 agrees at 11 bases. CDR3 length: 16 amino acids. Germline-derived CDR1 and CDR2 are SNHLY and FYNNEI. Trimming at V came to 3 bases and at J to 4 bases, leaving 7 bases not matched to a gene. The CDR3 protein is CASSDLGQGGGETQYF. The DNA of the CDR3 is TGTGCCAGCAGTGATTTGGGACAGGGGGGCGGAGAGACCCAGTACTTC.

The rearrangement uses TRBV7-8 and TRBJ2-4; D uncertain. CDR1 is SGHVS, CDR2 FQNEAQ, per germline. Deletions cut 5 bases from V and 6 bases from J, with 14 bases between. The length of the CDR3 is 14 residues. CDR3 sequence (DNA): TGTGCCAGCAGCACGGACCTAGTCGGAAACATTCAGTACTTC. This encodes CASSTDLVGNIQYF.

For this clone: The same CDR3 also results from other DNA sequences found in this sample. The chain carries TRBV11-2 and TRBJ1-2; D gene ambiguous. The ends were cut back, 4 bases at V and 4 bases at J, with 16 bases in the middle. Germline lookup yields CDR1 SGHAT and CDR2 FQNNGV. This CDR3 comprises 15 residues. For the CDR3, the DNA is TGTGCCAGCAGCTCCATAGGACGGGAGGGCTATGGCTACACCTTC. Encoded protein: CASSSIGREGYGYTF.

The rearrangement links TRBV21-1 to TRBJ1-2. TRBV21-1 is flagged as a pseudogene. CDR3 length: 12 amino acids. The chain's CDR3 is CASSKGDRRYTF. The CDR3, as DNA: TGTGCCAGCAGCAAAGGGGACCGACGCTACACCTTC.

The chain carries TRBV6-1 and TRBJ1-2; TRBD1 agrees at 7 bases. Per germline, CDR1 MNHNS and CDR2 SASEGT. CDR3 length equals 17 residues. Germline trimming cut 1 base from V and 4 bases from J; bases unmatched to any gene: 12. The CDR3 protein is CASSEDRGSPVLYGYTF. CDR3 nucleotides: TGTGCCAGCAGTGAAGACAGGGGCTCGCCGGTCCTCTATGGCTACACCTTC.

The genes are TRBV28 and TRBJ1-5; possibly TRBD1 for D (6 bases). Germline lookup yields CDR1 MDHEN and CDR2 SYDVKM. Between the trimmed V and J ends, which lost 6 bases and 4 bases, there was a span of 19 bases. The CDR3 is made up of 16 amino acids. CDR3 loop: CASSRGGAGRNQPQHF. The CDR3 coding sequence is TGTGCCAGCAGCCGGGGGGGGGCAGGGAGGAATCAGCCCCAGCATTTT.

By frequency in the sample, this clone is medium-sized (0.01 to 0.1%). The chain is built from TRBV6-6 and TRBJ1-1; the match to TRBD1 covers 7 bases. The J segment lost 0 bases and the V segment lost 2 bases, leaving 6 bases of the junction unmatched. This CDR3 spans 16 amino acids. Germline assignment: CDR1 MNHNY and CDR2 SVGAGI (reference sequence). The CDR3 sequence is CASSYRGLRMNTEAFF. The DNA for the CDR3 is TGTGCCAGCAGTTACAGGGGGCTAAGGATGAACACTGAAGCTTTCTTT.

The V call is TRBV2, the J call TRBJ1-1; D ambiguous. The germline CDR1 and CDR2 sequences are SNHLY and FYNNEI. The CDR3 covers 13 residues. V lost 7 bases, J lost 1 base, and 10 bases lay in between. CDR3 sequence: CASNTHGNTEAFF. The CDR3 DNA sequence: TGTGCCAGCAACACCCATGGGAACACTGAAGCTTTCTTT.

Notes on this clone: Relative to the germline gene, one junction end is altered; a read error may explain this. In the same sample, other DNA sequences code for this CDR3. The V call is TRBV19, the J call TRBJ1-2, with D perhaps TRBD1 (6 bases). Germline CDR1 LNHDA, CDR2 SQIVND (reference sequence). The CDR3 is made up of 15 amino acids. The CDR3 spells CASSLSGRGSDGYTF. The CDR3, as DNA: TGTGCTAGTAGTCTGAGCGGCAGGGGATCGGATGGCTACACCTTC.

The V gene is TRBV7-9, the J gene TRBJ2-5, with D uncertain. Germline CDR1 SEHNR, CDR2 FQNEAQ (reference sequence). This CDR3 spans 12 amino acids. Trimming removed 7 bases from V and 5 bases from J, with 11 bases in between. CDR3 sequence reads: CASTRSRETQYF. Here the CDR3 DNA reads TGTGCCAGCACCCGGTCAAGGGAGACCCAGTACTTC. The complete variable domain, with remaining parts taken from reference TRBV7-9 and TRBJ2-5, reads DTGVSQNPRHKITKRGQNVTFRCDPISEHNRLYWYRQTLGQGPEFLTYFQNEAQLEKSRLLSDRFSAERPKGSFSTLEIQRTEQGDSAMYLCASTRSRETQYFGPGTRLLVL.

The chain links TRBV18 to TRBJ2-3, with TRBD1 identical over 12 bases. Germline lookup yields CDR1 KGHSH and CDR2 LQKENI. V was pared by 6 bases and J by 3 bases, with 4 bases of the junction left unmatched. The CDR3 totals 15 residues. CDR3 DNA sequence: TGTGCCAGCTCGTTGGGACAGGGGGCAACAGATACGCAGTATTTT. This translates into CASSLGQGATDTQYF. Variable domain in full (rest from reference TRBV18 and TRBJ2-3): NAGVMQNPRHLVRRRGQEARLRCSPMKGHSHVYWYRQLPEEGLKFMVYLQKENIIDESGMPKERFSAEFPKEGPSILRIQQVVRGDSAAYFCASSLGQGATDTQYFGPGTRLTVL.

This clone was seen just once. The chain employs TRBV5-1 and TRBJ2-3, with D perhaps TRBD1 or TRBD2 (7 bases each). Trimming took off 0 bases at V and 1 base at J, with 12 bases between the two ends. Germline values: CDR1 SGHRS, CDR2 YFSETQ. CDR3 length equals 16 residues. This chain's CDR3 is CASSLEGGGGTDTQYF. As DNA, the CDR3 is TGCGCCAGCAGCTTGGAGGGAGGGGGCGGCACAGATACGCAGTATTTT.

The rearrangement joins TRBV28 to TRBJ2-3; TRBD1 agrees at 8 bases. The J segment lost 7 bases and the V segment lost 1 base, leaving 10 bases of the junction unmatched. The length of the CDR3 is 16 residues. Germline loops: CDR1 MDHEN, CDR2 SYDVKM. The CDR3 protein is CASSLLGQARGNTQYF. CDR3 in DNA: TGTGCCAGCAGTTTATTGGGACAGGCCAGGGGGAATACGCAGTATTTT.

This chain uses TRBV19 with TRBJ2-6; possibly TRBD2 for D (5 bases). The CDR3 length is 17 residues. Trimming took 6 bases from V and 0 from J, leaving 15 bases between them. CDR1 LNHDA and CDR2 SQIVND come from the germline V gene (reference sequence). CDR3 bases: TGTGCCAGTAGACTAACAAGCGGAGGCTCTGGGGCCAACGTCCTGACTTTC. It codes for CASRLTSGGSGANVLTF.

In its sample, this clone was seen once. CDR3 residues: CASSTTGTSYEQYF. Written as DNA, the CDR3 is TGTGCCAGTAGTACCACCGGGACATCCTACGAGCAGTACTTC. The V gene is TRBV19, the J gene TRBJ2-7; D perhaps matches TRBD1 (6 bases). Trimming cost V 4 bases and J 1 base, with 11 bases left between them. Germline V gives CDR1 LNHDA, CDR2 SQIVND (reference sequence). The CDR3 sequence is 14 residues long.